The present T cell receptor beta chain was sequenced within a study of blood T cell repertoires in COVID-19 (dated by TCRdb to about 2020). The study in broad terms: Samples covering the acute and convalescent phases of COVID-19 were provided by collaborators in the United States, Italy and Spain. The material from the prospective study consisted of cDNA or gDNA derived from T cells, B-cell-depleted T cells, or PBMCs. Deeply sampled blood TCRbeta repertoires from subjects exposed to, actively infected with, or recovered from COVID-19 were included in the dataset. The repertoires were made available in a free public database intended to serve as a resource for research on the immune response to SARS-CoV-2. The samples were drawn from two sources: the first 160 participants of the ongoing ImmuneRACE study, and over 1,000 subjects contributed by 6 global collaborators. The sample metadata nearly always contained a de-identified subject ID, COVID-19 status, age in years and sex. Where HLA class I and class II types were available, the types were taken from metadata supplied by the sample provider, not from assay-based typing. The paper as a whole reports these results and caveats: The quantity of clinical and demographic metadata differed by source and by participant and was supplied without curation.

Points on this clone: Its antigen specificity is not known. No base quality values were provided; no much bigger clone lies one nucleotide off.

Each collaborating institution followed its own protocols to collect whole blood in K2EDTA tubes. For TCRbeta analysis, collaborators shipped samples in one of three forms: frozen whole blood, isolated PBMCs, or DNA extracted from either of those sample types. TCRbeta CDR3 regions were amplified from genomic DNA using the immunoSEQ Assay, a bias-controlled multiplex PCR. Regarding the original processing steps: The number of nucleated cells in each sample was estimated from the amplification of reference gene primers within the assay. Sequence reads were collapsed and filtered to measure the absolute abundance of every unique TCRbeta CDR3 rearrangement. Productive Simpson clonality was computed per sample as the square root of Simpson's diversity index over productive rearrangements. Sourced from immuneACCESS, this table was stored by TCRdb with only in-frame sequences that have V and J called. A share of the clones is absent; for the studies checked, an unresolved V gene accounts for under half, and the remainder has no known explanation. The DNA was the basis for D and trimming; V, J and clone size are from that table. The sample includes some 200,000 clones, with around nine tenths observed a single time. Together, the top ten hold roughly a fifth of the sample.

V and J are truncated by 0 bases and 1 base respectively, leaving an intervening sequence of 5 bases. From the cysteine up to the phenylalanine, the CDR3 has a length of 14 residues. Only CDR3 DNA is held: 42 bases, read in frame from base 1. The germline V gene (reference sequence) specifies LNHNV as CDR1 and YYDKDF as CDR2. The specimen sequenced was peripheral blood. This chain joins TRBV15 to TRBJ2-3; the D gene cannot be resolved reliably. The clonotype originates from a man aged 55 to 70 with active or convalescent COVID-19. At the DNA level, the sequence is TGTGCCACCAGCAGAGATTCGGGCACAGATACGCAGTATTTT. Its protein is CATSRDSGTDTQYF.